Listed below are T cell receptor beta chains from one sample, sequenced in a study of blood T cell repertoires in COVID-19. TCRdb's table, derived via immunoSEQ multiplex PCR, lists solely in-frame clones and lacks some. The data show 100,000 to 150,000 clones, with nearly 90% seen just once and about 4% held by the top ten. The source material was peripheral blood. These receptors came from a woman aged 60 to 75 with COVID-19, enrolled during active disease. Both conserved end residues are part of each CDR3. Each record gives: CDR3 protein, CDR3 DNA, V gene, J gene, D gene, clone size, CDR3 length. A D gene is named only where the DNA matches it firmly. Some rows mark clone size as missing; the rest say once, few, many or name a class of expanded clone.

CDR3 protein: CASSGPGHRYGYTF
CDR3 DNA: TGTGCCAGCAGCGGCCCGGGACACCGCTATGGCTACACCTTC
V gene: TRBV9
J gene: TRBJ1-2
D gene: .
clone size: few
CDR3 length: 14

CDR3 protein: CASYARKGDQNYGYTF
CDR3 DNA: TGTGCCAGCTACGCCAGGAAGGGGGACCAAAACTATGGCTACACCTTC
V gene: TRBV2
J gene: TRBJ1-2
D gene: .
clone size: .
CDR3 length: 16

CDR3 protein: CASSFGRSYGYTF
CDR3 DNA: TGTGCCAGCAGTTTCGGCAGGTCCTATGGCTACACCTTC
V gene: TRBV12-3/TRBV12-4
J gene: TRBJ1-2
D gene: .
clone size: .
CDR3 length: 13

CDR3 protein: CASTPSGTGSSPLHF
CDR3 DNA: TGTGCCAGCACCCCGTCCGGGACAGGGTCTTCACCCCTCCACTTT
V gene: TRBV6-5
J gene: TRBJ1-6
D gene: TRBD1
clone size: .
CDR3 length: 15

CDR3 protein: CASSQVWTADYEQYF
CDR3 DNA: TGCGCCAGCAGCCAAGTGTGGACAGCTGACTACGAGCAGTACTTC
V gene: TRBV4-3
J gene: TRBJ2-7
D gene: .
clone size: .
CDR3 length: 15

CDR3 protein: CASSLSRETQYF
CDR3 DNA: TGTGCCAGCAGCTTATCCCGAGAGACCCAGTACTTC
V gene: TRBV5-6
J gene: TRBJ2-5
D gene: .
clone size: .
CDR3 length: 12

CDR3 protein: CASRAGNQFYNEQFF
CDR3 DNA: TGTGCCAGCAGGGCCGGGAATCAGTTTTACAATGAGCAGTTCTTC
V gene: TRBV2
J gene: TRBJ2-1
D gene: .
clone size: .
CDR3 length: 15

CDR3 protein: CATSRNRQGGGPLHF
CDR3 DNA: TGTGCCACCAGCAGGAATCGACAGGGGGGGGGACCCCTCCACTTT
V gene: TRBV15
J gene: TRBJ1-6
D gene: TRBD1
clone size: once
CDR3 length: 15

CDR3 protein: CASSGTGADEKLFF
CDR3 DNA: TGTGCCAGCAGCGGGACAGGGGCAGACGAAAAACTGTTTTTT
V gene: TRBV5-6
J gene: TRBJ1-4
D gene: TRBD1
clone size: .
CDR3 length: 14

CDR3 protein: CASSQETVRGVWETQYF
CDR3 DNA: TGTGCCAGCAGCCAAGAAACGGTTCGGGGGGTCTGGGAGACCCAGTACTTC
V gene: TRBV3-1/TRBV3-2
J gene: TRBJ2-5
D gene: TRBD2
clone size: .
CDR3 length: 17

CDR3 protein: CASRSGPEQYF
CDR3 DNA: TGTGCCAGCAGGTCAGGGCCCGAGCAGTACTTC
V gene: TRBV12-3/TRBV12-4
J gene: TRBJ2-7
D gene: .
clone size: .
CDR3 length: 11

CDR3 protein: CASSLAVGLDSNQPQHF
CDR3 DNA: TGTGCCAGCAGCTTAGCGGTGGGACTCGATAGCAATCAGCCCCAGCATTTT
V gene: TRBV7-9
J gene: TRBJ1-5
D gene: .
clone size: .
CDR3 length: 17

CDR3 protein: CASSSPNRQEAFF
CDR3 DNA: TGTGCCAGCAGCTCCCCTAACAGACAAGAAGCTTTCTTT
V gene: TRBV13
J gene: TRBJ1-1
D gene: .
clone size: .
CDR3 length: 13

CDR3 protein: CASSQAGTGGNEQFF
CDR3 DNA: TGTGCCAGCAGCCAGGCCGGGACAGGGGGCAATGAGCAGTTCTTC
V gene: TRBV4-2
J gene: TRBJ2-1
D gene: TRBD1
clone size: .
CDR3 length: 15

CDR3 protein: CASSPGEGLAKNIQYF
CDR3 DNA: TGTGCCAGCAGCCCAGGGGAGGGACTAGCCAAAAACATTCAGTACTTC
V gene: TRBV7-2
J gene: TRBJ2-4
D gene: .
clone size: .
CDR3 length: 16

CDR3 protein: CSAPLDAVYTF
CDR3 DNA: TGCAGTGCTCCTCTAGACGCGGTCTACACCTTC
V gene: TRBV20-1
J gene: TRBJ1-2
D gene: .
clone size: .
CDR3 length: 11

CDR3 protein: CASSLSGDTEAFF
CDR3 DNA: TGTGCCAGCAGCCTATCGGGGGACACTGAAGCTTTCTTT
V gene: TRBV7-3
J gene: TRBJ1-1
D gene: .
clone size: few
CDR3 length: 13

CDR3 protein: CASSANGDTGELFF
CDR3 DNA: TGTGCCAGCAGTGCGAACGGGGACACCGGGGAGCTGTTTTTT
V gene: TRBV2
J gene: TRBJ2-2
D gene: .
clone size: once
CDR3 length: 14

CDR3 protein: CASSAGPGGAGYTF
CDR3 DNA: TGTGCCAGCAGTGCGGGACCCGGAGGGGCTGGCTACACCTTC
V gene: TRBV2
J gene: TRBJ1-2
D gene: .
clone size: .
CDR3 length: 14

CDR3 protein: CASSLGTSGTGELFF
CDR3 DNA: TGTGCCAGCAGTTTGGGGACTAGCGGAACCGGGGAGCTGTTTTTT
V gene: TRBV6-5
J gene: TRBJ2-2
D gene: TRBD2
clone size: .
CDR3 length: 15

CDR3 protein: CASSAGTGWDGGYTF
CDR3 DNA: TGTGCCAGCAGCGCTGGGACAGGGTGGGATGGTGGCTACACCTTC
V gene: TRBV9
J gene: TRBJ1-2
D gene: TRBD1
clone size: .
CDR3 length: 15

CDR3 protein: CASGRGGIEPLHF
CDR3 DNA: TGTGCCAGCGGAAGGGGCGGAATTGAGCCCCTCCACTTT
V gene: TRBV27
J gene: TRBJ1-6
D gene: .
clone size: .
CDR3 length: 13

CDR3 protein: CASSQTTTGGSTEAFF
CDR3 DNA: TGTGCCAGCAGCCAAACCACGACAGGGGGGAGTACTGAAGCTTTCTTT
V gene: TRBV14
J gene: TRBJ1-1
D gene: TRBD1
clone size: .
CDR3 length: 16

CDR3 protein: CASSPPGDIRGEQYF
CDR3 DNA: TGTGCCAGCAGCCCCCCAGGGGACATACGGGGCGAGCAGTACTTC
V gene: TRBV7-9
J gene: TRBJ2-7
D gene: .
clone size: .
CDR3 length: 15

CDR3 protein: CASSAAGASYEQYF
CDR3 DNA: TGTGCCAGCAGTGCGGCAGGGGCCTCCTACGAGCAGTACTTC
V gene: TRBV5-4
J gene: TRBJ2-7
D gene: .
clone size: .
CDR3 length: 14

CDR3 protein: CASSLDSLGTQYF
CDR3 DNA: TGTGCCAGCAGCTTAGACTCCTTGGGCACCCAGTACTTC
V gene: TRBV11-3
J gene: TRBJ2-5
D gene: .
clone size: .
CDR3 length: 13

CDR3 protein: CASTSGYEQYF
CDR3 DNA: TGTGCCAGCACCTCGGGGTACGAGCAGTACTTC
V gene: TRBV6-5
J gene: TRBJ2-7
D gene: .
clone size: .
CDR3 length: 11

CDR3 protein: CASRPPGTVFASGANVLTF
CDR3 DNA: TGTGCCAGCAGGCCCCCCGGGACAGTTTTCGCCTCTGGGGCCAACGTCCTGACTTTC
V gene: TRBV7-2
J gene: TRBJ2-6
D gene: TRBD1
clone size: .
CDR3 length: 19

CDR3 protein: CASNLDSLNTEAFF
CDR3 DNA: TGTGCCAGTAACTTGGACAGTTTGAACACTGAAGCTTTCTTT
V gene: TRBV19
J gene: TRBJ1-1
D gene: .
clone size: .
CDR3 length: 14

CDR3 protein: CASSSRSITGEQFF
CDR3 DNA: TGTGCCAGCAGCTCACGATCTATTACTGGTGAGCAGTTCTTC
V gene: TRBV7-2
J gene: TRBJ2-1
D gene: .
clone size: .
CDR3 length: 14

CDR3 protein: CASSWGRASSYEQYF
CDR3 DNA: TGTGCCAGCTCCTGGGGCAGGGCCAGCTCCTACGAGCAGTACTTC
V gene: TRBV6-5
J gene: TRBJ2-7
D gene: .
clone size: .
CDR3 length: 15

CDR3 protein: CASSPGTGIGEQYF
CDR3 DNA: TGTGCCAGCAGCCCCGGGACAGGGATCGGCGAGCAGTACTTC
V gene: TRBV7-3
J gene: TRBJ2-7
D gene: TRBD1
clone size: few
CDR3 length: 14

CDR3 protein: CASSFGTSSYEQYF
CDR3 DNA: TGTGCCAGCAGCTTCGGGACTAGCTCCTACGAGCAGTACTTC
V gene: TRBV11-2
J gene: TRBJ2-7
D gene: TRBD2
clone size: .
CDR3 length: 14

CDR3 protein: CASSTAYDTEAFF
CDR3 DNA: TGTGCCAGCTCAACCGCGTACGACACTGAAGCTTTCTTT
V gene: TRBV7-2
J gene: TRBJ1-1
D gene: .
clone size: .
CDR3 length: 13

CDR3 protein: CASSLSGGEPLVQFF
CDR3 DNA: TGCGCCAGCAGCCTTAGCGGGGGGGAACCCTTGGTGCAGTTCTTC
V gene: TRBV5-1
J gene: TRBJ2-1
D gene: TRBD2
clone size: .
CDR3 length: 15

CDR3 protein: CASSLLVDEQYF
CDR3 DNA: TGTGCCAGCAGTCTACTAGTCGACGAGCAGTACTTC
V gene: TRBV6-2/TRBV6-3
J gene: TRBJ2-7
D gene: .
clone size: once
CDR3 length: 12

CDR3 protein: CASSLREGFRTEAFF
CDR3 DNA: TGTGCCAGTAGTTTACGGGAGGGCTTCCGCACTGAAGCTTTCTTT
V gene: TRBV19
J gene: TRBJ1-1
D gene: .
clone size: .
CDR3 length: 15

CDR3 protein: CASSSSTADGYTF
CDR3 DNA: TGTGCCAGCAGCTCTTCGACAGCTGACGGCTACACCTTC
V gene: TRBV7-3
J gene: TRBJ1-2
D gene: .
clone size: once
CDR3 length: 13

CDR3 protein: CASSQDLGQGRGNTIYF
CDR3 DNA: TGTGCCAGCAGCCAAGATTTGGGACAGGGGAGAGGAAACACCATATATTTT
V gene: TRBV3-1/TRBV3-2
J gene: TRBJ1-3
D gene: TRBD1
clone size: .
CDR3 length: 17

CDR3 protein: CASSLAGGSTNTQYF
CDR3 DNA: TGTGCCAGCAGCTTAGCGGGGGGGTCTACGAATACGCAGTATTTT
V gene: TRBV7-6
J gene: TRBJ2-3
D gene: TRBD2
clone size: .
CDR3 length: 15

CDR3 protein: CASRARGGYSYNEQFF
CDR3 DNA: TGTGCCAGCAGGGCGCGCGGGGGTTACTCCTACAATGAGCAGTTCTTC
V gene: TRBV7-2
J gene: TRBJ2-1
D gene: TRBD2
clone size: few
CDR3 length: 16

CDR3 protein: CASFSPAGATDTQYF
CDR3 DNA: TGTGCCAGCTTCAGTCCAGCGGGGGCAACAGATACGCAGTATTTT
V gene: TRBV27
J gene: TRBJ2-3
D gene: TRBD2
clone size: .
CDR3 length: 15

CDR3 protein: CASSLDRANEKLFF
CDR3 DNA: TGTGCCAGCAGCTTAGACAGAGCCAATGAAAAACTGTTTTTT
V gene: TRBV7-2
J gene: TRBJ1-4
D gene: .
clone size: .
CDR3 length: 14

CDR3 protein: CASSQREGNSPLHF
CDR3 DNA: TGTGCCAGCAGCCAGCGGGAGGGGAATTCACCCCTCCACTTT
V gene: TRBV4-2
J gene: TRBJ1-6
D gene: .
clone size: .
CDR3 length: 14

CDR3 protein: CASSRQNFYEQYF
CDR3 DNA: TGTGCCAGCAGTCGACAGAATTTCTACGAGCAGTACTTC
V gene: TRBV2
J gene: TRBJ2-7
D gene: .
clone size: .
CDR3 length: 13

CDR3 protein: CASSIIRDGGYGYTF
CDR3 DNA: TGTGCCAGTAGTATAATACGGGACGGGGGCTATGGCTACACCTTC
V gene: TRBV19
J gene: TRBJ1-2
D gene: .
clone size: .
CDR3 length: 15

CDR3 protein: CSVDGAGTSYEQYF
CDR3 DNA: TGCAGCGTTGATGGCGCGGGGACCTCCTACGAGCAGTACTTC
V gene: TRBV29-1
J gene: TRBJ2-7
D gene: .
clone size: .
CDR3 length: 14

CDR3 protein: CASSLGAGGAYNEQFF
CDR3 DNA: TGTGCCAGCAGCTTAGGGGCGGGGGGCGCCTACAATGAGCAGTTCTTC
V gene: TRBV7-8
J gene: TRBJ2-1
D gene: TRBD2
clone size: .
CDR3 length: 16

CDR3 protein: CASSWGQKGDTSGNTIYF
CDR3 DNA: TGTGCCAGCAGTTGGGGACAGAAGGGGGATACCTCTGGAAACACCATATATTTT
V gene: TRBV27
J gene: TRBJ1-3
D gene: TRBD1
clone size: .
CDR3 length: 18

CDR3 protein: CASSPGRGFGGYTF
CDR3 DNA: TGTGCCAGCTCACCAGGCAGGGGTTTTGGTGGCTACACCTTC
V gene: TRBV18
J gene: TRBJ1-2
D gene: .
clone size: .
CDR3 length: 14

CDR3 protein: CASSLVAGAHYEQYF
CDR3 DNA: TGTGCCAGCAGCTTGGTGGCAGGGGCCCACTACGAGCAGTACTTC
V gene: TRBV5-4
J gene: TRBJ2-7
D gene: .
clone size: .
CDR3 length: 15

CDR3 protein: CASSLERGSNYGYTF
CDR3 DNA: TGTGCCAGCAGCTTAGAAAGGGGTTCTAACTATGGCTACACCTTC
V gene: TRBV7-2
J gene: TRBJ1-2
D gene: .
clone size: .
CDR3 length: 15

CDR3 protein: CASSLGAGETEAFF
CDR3 DNA: TGTGCCAGCAGCTTAGGCGCGGGGGAGACTGAAGCTTTCTTT
V gene: TRBV7-2
J gene: TRBJ1-1
D gene: .
clone size: .
CDR3 length: 14

CDR3 protein: CASSLVYGVSYEQYF
CDR3 DNA: TGTGCCAGCAGTTTAGTTTACGGAGTATCCTACGAGCAGTACTTC
V gene: TRBV27
J gene: TRBJ2-7
D gene: .
clone size: .
CDR3 length: 15

CDR3 protein: CASSVAARTSEKETQYF
CDR3 DNA: TGTGCCAGCAGCGTAGCCGCCAGGACTAGCGAGAAAGAGACCCAGTACTTC
V gene: TRBV9
J gene: TRBJ2-5
D gene: TRBD2
clone size: .
CDR3 length: 17

CDR3 protein: CASSAASSRNTIYF
CDR3 DNA: TGCGCCAGCAGCGCTGCCAGTTCTCGAAACACCATATATTTT
V gene: TRBV5-1
J gene: TRBJ1-3
D gene: .
clone size: .
CDR3 length: 14

CDR3 protein: CASRPGRGVSTDTQYF
CDR3 DNA: TGTGCCAGCAGGCCGGGGCGGGGGGTAAGCACAGATACGCAGTATTTT
V gene: TRBV27
J gene: TRBJ2-3
D gene: TRBD2
clone size: .
CDR3 length: 16

CDR3 protein: CASRLTGATEAFF
CDR3 DNA: TGTGCCAGCAGACTAACAGGGGCCACTGAAGCTTTCTTT
V gene: TRBV5-4
J gene: TRBJ1-1
D gene: TRBD1
clone size: few
CDR3 length: 13

CDR3 protein: CASRSYGNQPQHF
CDR3 DNA: TGTGCCAGCAGATCGTATGGCAATCAGCCCCAGCATTTT
V gene: TRBV6-5
J gene: TRBJ1-5
D gene: .
clone size: .
CDR3 length: 13